This T cell receptor (beta chain) was observed in a study of blood T cell repertoires in COVID-19. This CDR3 has 16 amino acids. CDR1 and CDR2 (germline): MNHEY, SMNVEV (reference sequence). V shed 4 bases and J 8 bases; nucleotides not matched to a gene: 10. Libraries were prepared by immunoSEQ multiplex PCR; TCRdb keeps only in-frame clonotypes and omits some of them. The table includes over 150,000 clones, approximately 88% detected once. This clonotype was obtained from a woman aged 18-35 years who had recovered from COVID-19. The V gene is TRBV27, the J gene TRBJ2-4, with 11 bases fitting TRBD2. The source material was PBMCs or T cells enriched from blood (not recorded which). The CDR3 DNA reads TGTGCCAGCAGTTCCGCAACTAGCGGGGGAGTGGACATTCAGTACTTC. Residues: CASSSATSGGVDIQYF.